The 15 T cell receptor beta chains listed next were all sequenced from one sample in a study of cytomegalovirus exposure and HLA in healthy donors. The PCR used 60 Vbeta and 13 Jbeta primers. Clones were read by immunoSEQ multiplex PCR, and TCRdb kept only the in-frame ones, dropping some. The listing records 110,000 to 150,000 clones. Specimen: PBMCs. The receptors come from a man aged 35 to 55 in good health and CMV-seronegative.

This sequence joins TRBV19 and TRBJ2-5; tentative D call: TRBD1 (5 bases). Trimming stripped 5 bases from V and 2 bases from J, with 12 bases between. Germline lookup yields CDR1 LNHDA and CDR2 SQIVND (reference sequence). This CDR3 contains 14 residues. Written as DNA, the CDR3 is TGTGCCAGTAGTCCCCGGACATTTCAAGAGACCCAGTACTTC. This codes for CASSPRTFQETQYF.

The chain couples TRBV5-4 to TRBJ2-1, with TRBD2 identical over 7 bases. There are 12 residues in the CDR3. The germline V gene has CDR1 SGHNT and CDR2 YYREEE (reference sequence). The trim removed 4 bases at V and 6 bases at J, leaving 1 base unmatched. In DNA, the CDR3 is TGTGCCAGCAGCCCGGGGGGCAATGAGCAGTTCTTC. Translated: CASSPGGNEQFF. Complete variable domain (other parts from reference TRBV5-4 and TRBJ2-1): ETGVTQSPTHLIKTRGQQVTLRCSSQSGHNTVSWYQQALGQGPQFIFQYYREEENGRGNFPPRFSGLQFPNYSSELNVNALELDDSALYLCASSPGGNEQFFGPGTRLTVL.

The rearrangement joins TRBV10-3 to TRBJ1-2; possible D gene TRBD1, 5 bases. This CDR3 is built from 16 residues. V lost 5 bases to trimming and J lost 6 bases, with 22 bases between them. Germline V gene data show CDR1 as ENHRY and CDR2 as SYGVKD. CDR3 sequence: CAISSRGGLEEDGYTF. As DNA, the CDR3 is TGTGCCATCAGTTCCCGTGGGGGGTTAGAGGAGGATGGCTACACCTTC.

The chain uses TRBV11-2 and TRBJ1-2, with D maybe TRBD1 (6 bases). The ends were cut back, 5 bases at V and 6 bases at J, with 13 bases in the middle. CDR1 SGHAT and CDR2 FQNNGV come from the germline V gene. This CDR3 contains 13 residues. DNA of the CDR3: TGTGCCAGCAGCCGTCAGGGGTACAATGGCTACACCTTC. Protein sequence: CASSRQGYNGYTF.

The chain uses TRBV28 and TRBJ2-7; 9 bases match TRBD1. The length of the CDR3 is 11 residues. The germline gives CDR1 MDHEN, CDR2 SYDVKM. The CDR3 loop reads CATGGRYEQYF. CDR3 bases: TGTGCTACAGGGGGCAGGTACGAGCAGTACTTC.

V is TRBV5-1 and J is TRBJ1-2, with 8 positions matching TRBD1. The germline CDR1 and CDR2 sequences are SGHRS and YFSETQ. Trimming took 1 base from V and 2 from J; bases not matched to a gene: 16. The CDR3 runs to 19 residues. The CDR3 nucleotides read TGCGCCAGCAGCTTGAAGATTGGACTAGGGCAGGGGGCGAACTATGGCTACACCTTC. Encoded protein: CASSLKIGLGQGANYGYTF.

V and J are TRBV6-5 and TRBJ2-7; a possible D gene is TRBD2 (5 bases). CDR1 is MNHEY, CDR2 SVGAGI, per germline. Trimming left V 4 bases short and J 3 bases short, with 10 bases between. This CDR3 has 13 residues. CDR3 sequence: CASSSFGNYEQYF. In DNA, the CDR3 is TGTGCCAGCAGTTCTTTCGGGAACTACGAGCAGTACTTC.

The chain recombines TRBV28 with TRBJ2-1, with D maybe TRBD1 (6 bases). The CDR3 is 15 amino acids. Germline CDR1 MDHEN, CDR2 SYDVKM. Between the trimmed V and J ends, which lost 3 bases and 8 bases, there was a span of 17 bases. CDR3 sequence: CASSLGTPPLDEQFF. In DNA, the CDR3 is TGTGCCAGCAGTTTGGGGACACCTCCTTTGGATGAGCAGTTCTTC.

V is TRBV7-9 and J is TRBJ2-7, with 9 bases matching TRBD2. CDR3 size: 16 residues. J lost 7 bases, V lost 2 bases, and 12 bases had no gene match. Germline assignment: CDR1 SEHNR and CDR2 FQNEAQ (reference sequence). This CDR3 is CASSLFVSGGEREQYF. The DNA for the CDR3 is TGTGCCAGCAGCTTATTTGTTAGCGGGGGAGAACGGGAGCAGTACTTC. Supplemented by reference TRBV7-9 and TRBJ2-7, the full variable domain reads DTGVSQNPRHKITKRGQNVTFRCDPISEHNRLYWYRQTLGQGPEFLTYFQNEAQLEKSRLLSDRFSAERPKGSFSTLEIQRTEQGDSAMYLCASSLFVSGGEREQYFGPGTRLTVT.

V is TRBV5-5 and J is TRBJ1-1; tentative D call: TRBD1 (6 bases). CDR1 and CDR2 (germline): SGHKS, YYEKEE (reference sequence). V was clipped by 0 bases and J by 2 bases, with 11 bases between them. This CDR3 is 15 amino acids long. In nucleotides, the CDR3 is TGTGCCAGCAGCTTGGAGGACAGAACCAACACTGAAGCTTTCTTT. Translation: CASSLEDRTNTEAFF.

V is TRBV4-3 and J is TRBJ2-5; TRBD1 matches at 9 bases. V was pared by 3 bases and J by 5 bases, with 19 bases of the junction left unmatched. The CDR3 extends over 19 amino acids. Germline lookup yields CDR1 LGHNA and CDR2 YSLEER. For the CDR3, the DNA is TGCGCCAGCAGCCACGGAACCCCCAGGCCGACAGGGGGGTACGAGACCCAGTACTTC. Protein product: CASSHGTPRPTGGYETQYF.

This chain links TRBV11-3 with TRBJ2-1; 8 nucleotides align to TRBD2. The CDR3 covers 15 residues. Germline trimming cut 2 bases from V and 5 bases from J; bases unmatched to any gene: 5. Germline loops: CDR1 SGHNT, CDR2 YENEEA. CDR3 coding DNA: TGTGCCAGCAGCTTACGGGGGGGCCGCGACAATGAGCAGTTCTTC. As protein: CASSLRGGRDNEQFF.

This chain connects TRBV7-8 to TRBJ1-6; TRBD1 aligns across 8 bases. CDR3 size: 18 residues. CDR1 and CDR2 (germline): SGHVS, FQNEAQ. V lost 5 bases and J lost 1; bases outside the gene matches: 10. CDR3 DNA: TGTGCCAGCAGCCCCGGACAGGGAACAGGGTCCTATAATTCACCCCTCCACTTT. Translating gives CASSPGQGTGSYNSPLHF.

The chain joins TRBV6-5 to TRBJ1-4; TRBD1 is a possible D gene (6 bases). The CDR3 contains 15 residues. Germline V gene lookup returns CDR1 MNHEY and CDR2 SVGAGI. V was pared by 4 bases and J by 4 bases, with 13 bases between. The CDR3 coding sequence is TGTGCCAGCAGTTTCCAACAGGGAATTAATGAAAAACTGTTTTTT. Its protein is CASSFQQGINEKLFF.

The chain combines TRBV21-1 with TRBJ2-5; no DNA check was done on the table's D call, TRBD2. TRBV21-1 is labeled a pseudogene. This CDR3 comprises 16 residues. Here the CDR3 reads CASSKGGGGASETQYF. The CDR3, as DNA: TGTGCCAGCAGCAAAGGAGGCGGGGGGGCCAGTGAGACCCAGTACTTC.